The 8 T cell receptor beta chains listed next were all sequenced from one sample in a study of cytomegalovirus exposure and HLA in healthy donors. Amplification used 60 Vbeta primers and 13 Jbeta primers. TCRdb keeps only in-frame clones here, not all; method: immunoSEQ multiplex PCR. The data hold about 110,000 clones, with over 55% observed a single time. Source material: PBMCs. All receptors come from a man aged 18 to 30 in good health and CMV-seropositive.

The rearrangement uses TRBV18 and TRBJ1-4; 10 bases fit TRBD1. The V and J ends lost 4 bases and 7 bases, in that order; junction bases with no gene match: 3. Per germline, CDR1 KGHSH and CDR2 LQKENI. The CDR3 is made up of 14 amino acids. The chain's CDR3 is CASSRDRGGEKLFF. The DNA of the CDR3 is TGTGCCAGCTCACGGGACAGGGGAGGTGAAAAACTGTTTTTT.

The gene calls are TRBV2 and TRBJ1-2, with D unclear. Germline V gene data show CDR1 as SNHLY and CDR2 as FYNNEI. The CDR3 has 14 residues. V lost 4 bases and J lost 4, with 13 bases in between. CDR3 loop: CASSGSGSGYGYTF. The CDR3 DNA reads TGTGCCAGCAGTGGATCGGGGTCAGGCTATGGCTACACCTTC.

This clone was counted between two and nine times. Written as DNA, the CDR3 is TGTGCCAGCAGTCAGGAATTGAGAGCCTACGAGCAGTACTTC. Its translation: CASSQELRAYEQYF. The chain employs TRBV7-9 and TRBJ2-7, with D unresolved. The CDR3 is 14 amino acids. Germline CDR1 and CDR2: SEHNR and FQNEAQ (reference sequence). V lost 6 bases and J lost 2, with 14 bases in between.

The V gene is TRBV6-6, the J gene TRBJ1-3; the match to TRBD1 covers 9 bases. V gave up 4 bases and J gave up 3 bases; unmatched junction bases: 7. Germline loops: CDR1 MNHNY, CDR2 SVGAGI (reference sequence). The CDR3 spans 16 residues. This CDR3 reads CASSSLQGAIGNTIYF. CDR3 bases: TGTGCCAGCAGTTCGTTACAGGGGGCGATTGGAAACACCATATATTTT.

The CDR3 loop reads CASSQAPGAQPQHF. CDR3 nucleotide sequence: TGTGCCAGCAGCCAAGCTCCAGGGGCTCAGCCCCAGCATTTT. This chain joins TRBV4-2 and TRBJ1-5, with a tentative D call TRBD1 (6 bases). From germline, CDR1 is LGHNA and CDR2 YNFKEQ. The V end lost 1 base, the J end lost 6 bases, and 10 bases lay between the germline ends. The CDR3 is made up of 14 amino acids.

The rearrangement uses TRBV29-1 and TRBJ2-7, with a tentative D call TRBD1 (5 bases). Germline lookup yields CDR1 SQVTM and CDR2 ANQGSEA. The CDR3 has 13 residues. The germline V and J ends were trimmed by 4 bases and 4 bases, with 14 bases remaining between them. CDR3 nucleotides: TGCAGCGTTGCGGCAGGGTCAAGGTACGAGCAGTACTTC. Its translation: CSVAAGSRYEQYF.

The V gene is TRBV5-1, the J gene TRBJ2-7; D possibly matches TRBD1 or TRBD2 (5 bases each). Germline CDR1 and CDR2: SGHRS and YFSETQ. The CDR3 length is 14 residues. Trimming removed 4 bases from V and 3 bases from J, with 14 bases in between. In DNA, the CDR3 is TGCGCCAGCAGCCTCCAGCTGGGGGACTACGAGCAGTACGTC. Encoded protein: CASSLQLGDYEQYV.

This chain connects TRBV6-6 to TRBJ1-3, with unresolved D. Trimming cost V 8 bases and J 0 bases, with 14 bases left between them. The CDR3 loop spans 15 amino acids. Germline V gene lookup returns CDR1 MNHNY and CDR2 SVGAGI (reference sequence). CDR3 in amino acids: CASYLPGSSGNTIYF. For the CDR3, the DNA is TGTGCCAGCTACCTGCCGGGGAGCTCTGGAAACACCATATATTTT.